This T cell receptor beta chain derives from a study of Ad26.COV2.S vaccination and SARS-CoV-2 variants. Findings and limits, study-wide: Across vaccine and placebo recipients, the breadth of non-spike TCRs was similar. Vaccine recipients had higher spike-specific TCR breadth than placebo recipients.

The CDR3 runs to 16 residues. Trimming shortened V by 0 bases and J by 7 bases, and 17 bases separated the two germline ends. CDR1 is SGHRS and CDR2 is YFSETQ in the germline V gene. Comments on this clone: Its specificity is not known.

Clones were sequenced by immunoSEQ multiplex PCR, and TCRdb holds only the in-frame ones, with some missing. The sample contains about 350,000 clones, roughly nine tenths of which appear only once. The chain has TRBV5-1 and TRBJ2-1, with TRBD2 as a possible D gene (6 bases). Sample: peripheral blood, taken after recovery from COVID-19. The source of this sequence is a human donor who had recovered from COVID-19. CDR3 residues: CASSLAGQGRGNEQFF. The CDR3 coding sequence is TGCGCCAGCAGCTTGGCCGGGCAGGGTCGGGGGAATGAGCAGTTCTTC.